A selection of T cell receptor beta chains follows, all from one sample in a study of cytomegalovirus exposure and HLA in healthy donors. Method: immunoSEQ multiplex PCR; TCRdb's copy keeps in-frame clones and lacks some. The table lists around 150,000 clones, about 85% of them singletons. Sequencing was performed on PBMCs. These receptors originate from a man aged 18-30 years in good health and CMV-seropositive. CDR3s include the opening cysteine and the closing phenylalanine or tryptophan. Size tells how often a clone was seen (once, few, many) or the class of an expanded clone, and some rows leave it out.

abundance: NA
v_gene: TRBV11-2
len: 13
CDR3aa: CASTSGGAGELFF

abundance: NA
v_gene: TRBV6-1
len: 18
CDR3aa: CASSEARLAQSSYNEQFF

abundance: once
v_gene: TRBV15
len: 14
CDR3aa: CATSRYPQGYEQFF

abundance: NA
v_gene: TRBV7-9
len: 17
CDR3aa: CASSAIFGQGNTGELFF

abundance: NA
v_gene: TRBV14
len: 13
CDR3aa: CASKGQGSYGYTF

abundance: NA
v_gene: TRBV9
len: 14
CDR3aa: CASSAGMADTEAFF

abundance: NA
v_gene: TRBV6-5
len: 16
CDR3aa: CASSYSRDRGPYEQYF

abundance: NA
v_gene: TRBV4-3
len: 16
CDR3aa: CASSTRPLVGDTEAFF

abundance: NA
v_gene: TRBV11-2
len: 14
CDR3aa: CASSLGGHRDSEYF

abundance: NA
v_gene: TRBV5-1
len: 15
CDR3aa: CASSLVSGGAGEQFF

abundance: NA
v_gene: TRBV7-8
len: 14
CDR3aa: CASSLEGRGNEQFF

abundance: NA
v_gene: TRBV13
len: 12
CDR3aa: CASSLTPGGYTF

abundance: NA
v_gene: TRBV10-2
len: 13
CDR3aa: CASSDPAYNEQFF

abundance: few
v_gene: TRBV5-3
len: 15
CDR3aa: CARSQRQGSSYEQYF

abundance: NA
v_gene: TRBV19
len: 13
CDR3aa: CASRGADWTEAFF

abundance: NA
v_gene: TRBV19
len: 15
CDR3aa: CASSPPPGQPHGYTF

abundance: NA
v_gene: TRBV9
len: 16
CDR3aa: CASSVGRTAGNQPQHF

abundance: NA
v_gene: TRBV11-2
len: 18
CDR3aa: CASSLRGTGTGNTGELFF

abundance: once
v_gene: TRBV4-2
len: 15
CDR3aa: CASSPLGAGRTEAFF

abundance: NA
v_gene: TRBV4-3
len: 13
CDR3aa: CASSQDLRAQQYF

abundance: NA
v_gene: TRBV19
len: 15
CDR3aa: CASRISGGRADTQYF

abundance: NA
v_gene: TRBV7-2
len: 14
CDR3aa: CASSRPDRAVGYTF

abundance: NA
v_gene: TRBV2
len: 16
CDR3aa: CASAYYRGSSYNEQFF

abundance: NA
v_gene: TRBV7-9
len: 15
CDR3aa: CASSLDISGTYEQYF

abundance: NA
v_gene: TRBV19
len: 16
CDR3aa: CASRSTGGASNQPQHF

abundance: few
v_gene: TRBV6-1
len: 13
CDR3aa: CASEDSSGNTIYF

abundance: NA
v_gene: TRBV7-9
len: 17
CDR3aa: CASSLGATGVGDQPQHF

abundance: once
v_gene: TRBV9
len: 14
CDR3aa: CASSSGPAPDTQYF

abundance: NA
v_gene: TRBV7-2
len: 14
CDR3aa: CASSSNLAGNTIYF

abundance: NA
v_gene: TRBV9
len: 15
CDR3aa: CASSVGPGGYTEAFF

abundance: NA
v_gene: TRBV7-2
len: 15
CDR3aa: CASSRQGGSYNEQFF

abundance: NA
v_gene: TRBV7-2
len: 17
CDR3aa: CASSLLALYLMNTEAFF

abundance: NA
v_gene: TRBV5-6
len: 15
CDR3aa: CASSLLDRDRETQYF

abundance: NA
v_gene: TRBV7-2
len: 14
CDR3aa: CASSFSQVNTEAFF

abundance: NA
v_gene: TRBV6-5
len: 13
CDR3aa: CASSYSIGDGYTF

abundance: NA
v_gene: TRBV5-6
len: 15
CDR3aa: CASSPRTHTNYGYTF

abundance: NA
v_gene: TRBV27
len: 13
CDR3aa: CASRVSGADTQYF

abundance: NA
v_gene: TRBV11-3
len: 12
CDR3aa: CASSSLAGEQFF

abundance: NA
v_gene: TRBV21-1
len: 15
CDR3aa: CASIKGTGDHYEQYF

abundance: NA
v_gene: TRBV7-8
len: 14
CDR3aa: CASRTGTGTGELFF

abundance: NA
v_gene: TRBV7-2
len: 19
CDR3aa: CASRKGTSGGASGANVLTF